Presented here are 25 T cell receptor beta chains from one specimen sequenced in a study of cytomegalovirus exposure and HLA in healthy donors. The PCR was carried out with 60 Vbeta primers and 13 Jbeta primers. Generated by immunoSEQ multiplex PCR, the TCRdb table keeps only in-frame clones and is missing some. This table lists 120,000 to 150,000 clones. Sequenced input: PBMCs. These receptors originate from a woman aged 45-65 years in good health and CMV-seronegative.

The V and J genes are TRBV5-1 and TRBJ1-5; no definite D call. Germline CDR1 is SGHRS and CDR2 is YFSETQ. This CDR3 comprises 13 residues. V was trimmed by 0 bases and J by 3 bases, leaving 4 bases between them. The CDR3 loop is CASSLALNQPQHF. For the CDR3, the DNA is TGCGCCAGCAGCTTGGCACTCAATCAGCCCCAGCATTTT.

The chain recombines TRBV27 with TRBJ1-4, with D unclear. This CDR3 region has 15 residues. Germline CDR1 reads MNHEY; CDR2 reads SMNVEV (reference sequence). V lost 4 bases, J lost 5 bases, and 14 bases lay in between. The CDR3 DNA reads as TGTGCCAGCAGTTCTTGGTCGGCAGGCAATGAAAAACTGTTTTTT. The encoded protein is CASSSWSAGNEKLFF.

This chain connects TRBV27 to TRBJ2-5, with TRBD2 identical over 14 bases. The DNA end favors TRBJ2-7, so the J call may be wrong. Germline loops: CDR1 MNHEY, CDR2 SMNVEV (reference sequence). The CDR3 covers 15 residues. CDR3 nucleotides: TGTGCCAGCAGTTTCGGACTAGCGGGGGGCTACGAGCAGTACTTC. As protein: CASSFGLAGGYEQYF.

This CDR3 reads CASSVRNTEAFF. CDR3 sequence (DNA): TGTGCCAGCAGTGTCAGAAACACTGAAGCTTTCTTT. The chain combines TRBV25-1 with TRBJ1-1, with D hard to call. This CDR3 has 12 amino acids. The germline CDR1 and CDR2 sequences are MGHDK and SYGVNS. With 4 bases removed from V and 2 bases from J, the gap between germline ends came to 5 bases.

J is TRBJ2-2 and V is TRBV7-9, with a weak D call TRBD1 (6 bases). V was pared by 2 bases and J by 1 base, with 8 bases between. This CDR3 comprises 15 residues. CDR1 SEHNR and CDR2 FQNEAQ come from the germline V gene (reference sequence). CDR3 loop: CASSLRQVNTGELFF. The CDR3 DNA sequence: TGTGCCAGCAGCTTACGACAGGTGAACACCGGGGAGCTGTTTTTT.

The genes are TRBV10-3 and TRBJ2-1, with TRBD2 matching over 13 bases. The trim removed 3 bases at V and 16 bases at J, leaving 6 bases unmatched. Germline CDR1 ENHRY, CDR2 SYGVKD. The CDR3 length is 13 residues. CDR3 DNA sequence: TGTGCCATCAGTGACCTTACTAGCGGGAGGGAATTCTTC. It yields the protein CAISDLTSGREFF.

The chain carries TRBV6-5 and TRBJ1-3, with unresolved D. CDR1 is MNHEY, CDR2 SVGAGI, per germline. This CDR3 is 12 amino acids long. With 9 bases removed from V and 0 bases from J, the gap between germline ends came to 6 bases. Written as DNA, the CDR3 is TGTGCCAGAACAAGCTCTGGAAACACCATATATTTT. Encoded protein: CARTSSGNTIYF.

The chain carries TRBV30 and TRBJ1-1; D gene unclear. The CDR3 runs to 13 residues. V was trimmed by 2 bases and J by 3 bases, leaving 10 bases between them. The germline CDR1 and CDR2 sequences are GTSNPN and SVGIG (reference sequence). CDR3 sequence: CAWSKRFDTEAFF. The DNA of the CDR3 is TGTGCCTGGAGTAAGAGGTTTGACACTGAAGCTTTCTTT.

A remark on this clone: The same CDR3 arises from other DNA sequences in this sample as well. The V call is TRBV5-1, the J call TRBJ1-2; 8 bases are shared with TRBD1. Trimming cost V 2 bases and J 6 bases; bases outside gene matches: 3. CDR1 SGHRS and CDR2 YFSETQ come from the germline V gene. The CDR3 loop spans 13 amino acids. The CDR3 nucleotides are TGCGCCAGCAGCTTCGGACAGGGTGATGGCTACACCTTC. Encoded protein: CASSFGQGDGYTF.

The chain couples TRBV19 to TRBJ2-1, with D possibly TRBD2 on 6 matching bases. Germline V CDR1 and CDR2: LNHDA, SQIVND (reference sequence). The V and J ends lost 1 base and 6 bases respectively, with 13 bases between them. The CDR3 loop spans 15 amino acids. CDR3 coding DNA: TGTGCCAGTAGTATAGCATCGGGACTTATCAATGAGCAGTTCTTC. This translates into CASSIASGLINEQFF.

CDR3 protein: CASSLEQGVDEKLFF. The CDR3 nucleotides are TGTGCCAGCAGCTTGGAACAGGGTGTGGATGAAAAACTGTTTTTT. V gene TRBV5-4 combines with J gene TRBJ1-4; the D gene is possibly TRBD1 (6 bases). This CDR3 has 15 residues. Per germline, CDR1 SGHNT and CDR2 YYREEE (reference sequence). V lost 0 bases and J 6 bases, leaving 12 bases between the germline ends. The variable domain in full, completed from reference TRBV5-4 and TRBJ1-4, reads ETGVTQSPTHLIKTRGQQVTLRCSSQSGHNTVSWYQQALGQGPQFIFQYYREEENGRGNFPPRFSGLQFPNYSSELNVNALELDDSALYLCASSLEQGVDEKLFFGSGTQLSVL.

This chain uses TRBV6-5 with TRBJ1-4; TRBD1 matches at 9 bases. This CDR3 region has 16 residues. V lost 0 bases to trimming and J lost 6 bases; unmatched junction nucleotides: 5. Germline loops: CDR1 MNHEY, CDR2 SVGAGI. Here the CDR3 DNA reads TGTGCCAGCAGTTACTCGGGGACAGGGTGGGATGAAAAACTGTTTTTT. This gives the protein CASSYSGTGWDEKLFF.

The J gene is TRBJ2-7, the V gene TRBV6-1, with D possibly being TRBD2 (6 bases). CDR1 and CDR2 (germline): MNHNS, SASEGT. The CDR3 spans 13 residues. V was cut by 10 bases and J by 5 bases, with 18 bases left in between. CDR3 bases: TGTGCCACCATTTGGGACTTTCCCAACGAGCAGTACTTC. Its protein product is CATIWDFPNEQYF.

The CDR3 sequence: CASSGQGAGELFF. The CDR3 bases are TGTGCCAGCAGCGGACAGGGTGCCGGGGAGCTGTTTTTT. The rearrangement joins TRBV9 to TRBJ2-2; the match to TRBD1 covers 7 bases. CDR3 length: 13 amino acids. Germline assignment: CDR1 SGDLS and CDR2 YYNGEE. Trimming removed 3 bases from V and 6 bases from J; junction bases left unmatched: 2.

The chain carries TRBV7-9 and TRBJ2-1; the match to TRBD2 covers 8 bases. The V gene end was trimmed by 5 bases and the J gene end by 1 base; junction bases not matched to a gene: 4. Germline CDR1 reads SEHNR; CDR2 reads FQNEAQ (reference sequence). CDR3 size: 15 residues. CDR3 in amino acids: CASSPRGGSYNEQFF. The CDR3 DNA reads TGTGCCAGCAGCCCACGGGGGGGATCCTACAATGAGCAGTTCTTC. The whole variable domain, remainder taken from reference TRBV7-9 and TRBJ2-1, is DTGVSQNPRHKITKRGQNVTFRCDPISEHNRLYWYRQTLGQGPEFLTYFQNEAQLEKSRLLSDRFSAERPKGSFSTLEIQRTEQGDSAMYLCASSPRGGSYNEQFFGPGTRLTVL.

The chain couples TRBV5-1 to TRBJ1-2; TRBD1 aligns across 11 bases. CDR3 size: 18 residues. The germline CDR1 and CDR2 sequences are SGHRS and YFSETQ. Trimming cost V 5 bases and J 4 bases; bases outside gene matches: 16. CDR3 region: CASSREPGTGGAVYGYTF. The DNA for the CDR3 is TGCGCCAGCAGTCGAGAACCCGGGACAGGGGGTGCAGTCTATGGCTACACCTTC.

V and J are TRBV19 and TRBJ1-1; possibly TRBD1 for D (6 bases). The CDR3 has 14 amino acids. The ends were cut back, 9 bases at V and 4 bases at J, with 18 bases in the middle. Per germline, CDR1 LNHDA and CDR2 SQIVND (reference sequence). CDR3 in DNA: TGTGCCAGCACGAAAGGGGGTTTGGGCACTGAAGCTTTCTTT. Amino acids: CASTKGGLGTEAFF. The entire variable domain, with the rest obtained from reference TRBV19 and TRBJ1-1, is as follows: DGGITQSPKYLFRKEGQNVTLSCEQNLNHDAMYWYRQDPGQGLRLIYYSQIVNDFQKGDIAEGYSVSREKKESFPLTVTSAQKNPTAFYLCASTKGGLGTEAFFGQGTRLTVV.

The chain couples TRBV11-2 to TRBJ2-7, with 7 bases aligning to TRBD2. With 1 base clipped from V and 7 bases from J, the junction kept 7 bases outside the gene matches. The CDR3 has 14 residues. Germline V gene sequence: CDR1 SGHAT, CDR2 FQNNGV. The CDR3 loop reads CASSLVRGEGEQYF. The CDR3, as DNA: TGTGCCAGCAGCTTAGTTCGGGGGGAGGGGGAGCAGTACTTC.

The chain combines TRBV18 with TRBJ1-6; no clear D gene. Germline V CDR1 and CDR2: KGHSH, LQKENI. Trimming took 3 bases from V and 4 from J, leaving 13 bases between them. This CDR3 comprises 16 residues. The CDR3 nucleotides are TGTGCCAGCTCACCGACTGCTTCCCTTTATAATTCACCCCTCCACTTT. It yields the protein CASSPTASLYNSPLHF.

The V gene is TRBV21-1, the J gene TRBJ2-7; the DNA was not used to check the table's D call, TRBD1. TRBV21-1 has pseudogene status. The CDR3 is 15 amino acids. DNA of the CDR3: TGTGCCAGCAGCAAAGTAGGGGGTACGGGCTACGAGCAGTACTTC. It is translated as CASSKVGGTGYEQYF.

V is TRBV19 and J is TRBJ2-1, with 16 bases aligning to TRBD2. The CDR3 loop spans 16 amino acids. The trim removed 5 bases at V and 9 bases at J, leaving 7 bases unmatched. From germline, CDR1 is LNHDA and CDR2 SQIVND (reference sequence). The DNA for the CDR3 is TGTGCCAGTAGTCCGGGACTAGCGGGAGGGCCTAGTGAGCAGTTCTTC. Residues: CASSPGLAGGPSEQFF. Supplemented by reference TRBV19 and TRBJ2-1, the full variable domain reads DGGITQSPKYLFRKEGQNVTLSCEQNLNHDAMYWYRQDPGQGLRLIYYSQIVNDFQKGDIAEGYSVSREKKESFPLTVTSAQKNPTAFYLCASSPGLAGGPSEQFFGPGTRLTVL.

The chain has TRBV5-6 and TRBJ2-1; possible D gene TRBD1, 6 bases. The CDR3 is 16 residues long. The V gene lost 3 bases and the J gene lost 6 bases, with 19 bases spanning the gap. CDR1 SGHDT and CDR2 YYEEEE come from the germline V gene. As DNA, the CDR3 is TGTGCCAGCAGCTCAATCACAGGGACCCCTATCAATGAGCAGTTCTTC. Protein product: CASSSITGTPINEQFF.

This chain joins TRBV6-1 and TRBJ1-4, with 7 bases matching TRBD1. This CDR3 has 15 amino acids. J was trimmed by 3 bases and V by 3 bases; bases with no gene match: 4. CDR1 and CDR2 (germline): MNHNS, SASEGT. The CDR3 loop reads CASSDTGAANEKLFF. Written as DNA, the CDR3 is TGTGCCAGCAGTGACACAGGGGCCGCTAATGAAAAACTGTTTTTT.

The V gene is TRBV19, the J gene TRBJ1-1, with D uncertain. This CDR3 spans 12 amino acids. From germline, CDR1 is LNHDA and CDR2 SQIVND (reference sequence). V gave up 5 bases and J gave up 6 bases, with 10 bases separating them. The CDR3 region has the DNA TGTGCCAGTAGTGCCACTGAAGCTGAAGCTTTCTTT. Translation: CASSATEAEAFF.

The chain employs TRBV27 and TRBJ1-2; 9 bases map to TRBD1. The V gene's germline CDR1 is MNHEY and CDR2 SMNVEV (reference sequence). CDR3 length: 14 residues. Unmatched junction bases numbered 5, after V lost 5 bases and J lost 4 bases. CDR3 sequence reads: CASSIGQGSYGYTF. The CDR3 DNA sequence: TGTGCCAGCAGTATAGGACAGGGGAGCTATGGCTACACCTTC.